The 20 T cell receptor beta chains presented below share a single source sample, sequenced in a study of blood T cells in healthy people across ages. With a J-beta primer mix and a sample-barcoded 5' primer, a second PCR ran roughly 6 to 11 cycles. TCRdb ran MiXCR on the 5' RACE reads and lists one entry per CDR3 protein. The table lists roughly 1,500,000 distinct CDR3 sequences, roughly 45% of them singletons. Sequenced material: blood. The source of these receptors is a woman younger than 30 in good health.

The chain couples TRBV14 to TRBJ2-1; possibly TRBD1 for D (6 bases). Trimming shortened V by 1 base and J by 9 bases, and 7 bases separated the two germline ends. Germline CDR1 and CDR2: SGHDN and FVKESK. This CDR3 is 12 amino acids long. The CDR3 DNA reads as TGTGCCAGCAGCCAAGTACAGGGTGAGCAGTTCTTC. Translation gives CASSQVQGEQFF.

This clonotype was detected only a few times. The gene calls are TRBV7-9 and TRBJ2-7; D uncertain. Germline V gene sequence: CDR1 SEHNR, CDR2 FQNEAQ (reference sequence). This CDR3 contains 14 residues. The V gene lost 3 bases and the J gene lost 0 bases, with 9 bases spanning the gap. CDR3 sequence: CASSFTQDSYEQYF. CDR3 coding DNA: TGTGCCAGCAGCTTTACGCAGGACTCCTACGAGCAGTACTTC.

V gene TRBV10-3 combines with J gene TRBJ2-5, with 9 bases lining up with TRBD2. The V gene end was trimmed by 2 bases and the J gene end by 0 bases; junction bases not matched to a gene: 1. The CDR3 has 15 amino acids. Germline values: CDR1 ENHRY, CDR2 SYGVKD. The CDR3 DNA reads as TGTGCCATCAGTGAGAGCGGGGGGTACCAAGAGACCCAGTACTTC. Residues: CAISESGGYQETQYF.

This chain links TRBV20-1 with TRBJ2-7; a weak D match, TRBD2 (6 bases). The CDR3 spans 16 residues. In germline, CDR1 is DFQATT, CDR2 SNEGSKA (reference sequence). With 0 bases removed from V and 7 bases from J, the gap between germline ends came to 22 bases. The CDR3 DNA follows: TGCAGTGCTAGAGATTTCAGGGACTCTTATTCGGGGGAGCAGTACTTC. Its translation: CSARDFRDSYSGEQYF.

The chain recombines TRBV21-1 with TRBJ2-7; TRBD2, the D gene given by the table, was not confirmed from the DNA. TRBV21-1 is deemed a pseudogene. The CDR3 is 17 amino acids. The CDR3 here is CASSNFRTSGSYNEQYF. CDR3 DNA sequence: TGTGCCAGCAGCAACTTCCGGACTAGCGGGAGTTACAATGAGCAGTACTTC.

Comment on this clonotype: Possible read error: a much larger clone is one base away. CDR3 nucleotides: TGCAGCGTTGCCGGGACTGGCGGGGCAAGCTCCTACAATGAGCAGTTCTTC. This codes for CSVAGTGGASSYNEQFF. This chain uses TRBV29-1 with TRBJ2-1, with a weak D call TRBD2 (6 bases). The CDR3 covers 17 residues. Trimming left V 4 bases short and J 0 bases short, with 19 bases between. Germline-derived CDR1 and CDR2 are SQVTM and ANQGSEA.

This clonotype came up a few times. The chain couples TRBV12-3 or TRBV12-4 to TRBJ2-3, with D tentatively TRBD2 (5 bases). Deletions cut 4 bases from V and 0 bases from J, with 20 bases between. The CDR3 length is 18 residues. The CDR3 spells CASSSGRGTVPSTDTQYF. The CDR3 nucleotides are TGTGCCAGCAGTTCAGGTCGGGGAACGGTACCTAGCACAGATACGCAGTATTTT.

This clonotype was detected once. V is TRBV5-1 and J is TRBJ2-2; D is perhaps TRBD2 (6 bases). This CDR3 has 13 amino acids. In germline, CDR1 is SGHRS, CDR2 YFSETQ. Deletions cut 5 bases from V and 5 bases from J, with 10 bases between. The DNA of the CDR3 is TGCGCCAGCAGGGAGGGGTCAACCGGGGAGCTGTTTTTT. This gives the protein CASREGSTGELFF. Combining the CDR3 with reference TRBV5-1 and TRBJ2-2 gives the whole variable domain KAGVTQTPRYLIKTRGQQVTLSCSPISGHRSVSWYQQTPGQGLQFLFEYFSETQRNKGNFPGRFSGRQFSNSRSEMNVSTLELGDSALYLCASREGSTGELFFGEGSRLTVL.

This sequence joins TRBV20-1 and TRBJ2-7, with a tentative D call TRBD1 (6 bases). The J call may be mistaken, given a closer DNA end match to TRBJ2-5. The V gene's germline CDR1 is DFQATT and CDR2 SNEGSKA (reference sequence). The CDR3 extends over 11 amino acids. CDR3 residues: CSALRGETQYF. The CDR3 DNA reads as TGCAGTGCCCTTAGGGGGGAGACCCAGTACTTC.

This CDR3 is CASSYFSTGEANYGYTF. The CDR3 bases are TGTGCCAGCAGTTACTTTTCGACAGGTGAAGCTAACTATGGCTACACCTTC. The chain links TRBV6-6 to TRBJ1-2; TRBD1 might be the D (6 bases). V shed 1 base and J shed 0 bases, with 15 bases lying between them. This CDR3 is 17 amino acids long. Looked up from germline, CDR1 is MNHNY and CDR2 is SVGAGI (reference sequence).

The genes are TRBV24-1 and TRBJ2-1; 7 bases agree with TRBD2. Germline V gene lookup returns CDR1 KGHDR and CDR2 SFDVKD. The CDR3 loop spans 16 amino acids. The trim removed 3 bases at V and 5 bases at J, leaving 9 bases unmatched. CDR3 coding DNA: TGTGCCACCAGTGATCCCGTGGCGGGGGTTCACAATGAGCAGTTCTTC. Translating gives CATSDPVAGVHNEQFF.

V and J are TRBV10-3 and TRBJ2-5; D unclear. TRBJ2-7 explains the end of the DNA better; the J call may be wrong. The length of the CDR3 is 12 residues. The germline V gene encodes CDR1 ENHRY and CDR2 SYGVKD. The CDR3 sequence is CAIREGIGEQYF. CDR3 coding DNA: TGTGCCATCAGGGAAGGGATAGGCGAGCAGTACTTC.

The rearrangement joins TRBV20-1 to TRBJ2-1, with D unclear. Per the germline V gene, CDR1 is DFQATT and CDR2 is SNEGSKA (reference sequence). Trimming took 5 bases from V and 5 from J, leaving 10 bases between them. CDR3 length equals 12 residues. This CDR3 is CSAAQSNNEQFF. The CDR3 DNA is TGCAGTGCTGCCCAGTCCAACAATGAGCAGTTCTTC.

The chain uses TRBV2 and TRBJ2-5, with D possibly being TRBD1 or TRBD2 (6 bases each). Germline V gene data show CDR1 as SNHLY and CDR2 as FYNNEI. The length of the CDR3 is 13 residues. Trimming removed 10 bases at V and 5 bases at J, with 17 bases between. This chain's CDR3 is CATEVGGWETQYF. CDR3 in DNA: TGTGCCACCGAGGTCGGGGGCTGGGAGACCCAGTACTTC.

This chain joins TRBV29-1 and TRBJ1-2, with D possibly TRBD1 on 5 matching bases. Germline V gives CDR1 SQVTM, CDR2 ANQGSEA. The CDR3 covers 13 residues. With 6 bases removed from V and 2 bases from J, the gap between germline ends came to 13 bases. CDR3 sequence reads: CSVGRGLNYGYTF. CDR3 DNA sequence: TGCAGCGTCGGGAGGGGACTGAACTATGGCTACACCTTC.

This chain uses TRBV20-1 with TRBJ2-5, with 7 bases fitting TRBD2. J was trimmed by 5 bases and V by 3 bases; bases with no gene match: 12. The germline V gene has CDR1 DFQATT and CDR2 SNEGSKA (reference sequence). This CDR3 region has 15 residues. This CDR3 is CSARTVGLNRETQYF. In nucleotides, the CDR3 is TGCAGTGCTAGGACTGTGGGACTAAATAGGGAGACCCAGTACTTC.

This chain uses TRBV12-3 or TRBV12-4 with TRBJ2-5; possibly TRBD1 or TRBD2 for D (5 bases each). The germline V and J ends were trimmed by 4 bases and 12 bases, with 15 bases remaining between them. The CDR3 covers 12 residues. The CDR3 DNA reads as TGTGCCAGCAGTTCATGGGACCAGGGCAAGTACTTC. Amino acid sequence: CASSSWDQGKYF.

The rearrangement links TRBV4-1 to TRBJ2-1; TRBD2 matches 8 bases. Unmatched junction bases numbered 15, after V lost 1 base and J lost 4 bases. The CDR3 runs 19 residues. Germline loops: CDR1 MGHRA, CDR2 YSYEKL. The CDR3 protein is CASSQVSLHSGGNYNEQFF. In nucleotides, the CDR3 is TGCGCCAGCAGCCAAGTCTCCCTTCACAGCGGGGGAAATTACAATGAGCAGTTCTTC.

The CDR3, as DNA: TGCAGTGCTAGTCCAGGGAGCATGAGGTCAGAGACCCAGTACTTC. Protein product: CSASPGSMRSETQYF. The V gene is TRBV20-1, the J gene TRBJ2-5; perhaps D is TRBD1 or TRBD2 (5 bases each). Trimming pared 3 bases from V and 4 bases from J, leaving 18 bases between. This CDR3 is 15 amino acids long. From germline, CDR1 is DFQATT and CDR2 SNEGSKA (reference sequence).

V usage is TRBV12-3 or TRBV12-4 and J usage is TRBJ2-5; 15 nucleotides match TRBD2. The better agreement between TRBJ2-7 and the DNA end casts doubt on the J call. The CDR3 is 15 residues long. The CDR3 bases are TGTGCCAGCAGTTTTCGGACTAGCGGGAGGGACGAGCAGTACTTC. It codes for CASSFRTSGRDEQYF.